The present T cell receptor beta chain was sequenced within a study of blood T cells in healthy people across ages. Study-wide findings and caveats: The unsorted PBMCs prevented any conclusive comparison of naive versus antigen-experienced cells.

Alongside a J-beta primer mix, a sample-barcoded 5' primer served in a second PCR lasting roughly 6 to 11 cycles. TCRdb re-derived calls from the 5' RACE reads in MiXCR, one entry per CDR3 protein. The data contain 750,000 to 950,000 distinct CDR3 sequences, 25% to 30% of them singletons. As concerns this clonotype: The antigen is not known.

CDR1 is DFQATT, CDR2 SNEGSKA, per germline (reference sequence). This CDR3 comprises 13 residues. Between the trimmed V and J ends, which lost 6 bases and 7 bases, there was a span of 15 bases. These data were also filed under a second study, of T cells of mothers and their children. This second study notes: During the second PCR, the M1S primer introduced sample barcodes along with 2-4 random nucleotides.

The chain joins TRBV20-1 to TRBJ1-4; D is unclear. The sequenced material came from blood. This TCR came from a boy aged 5-17 years in good health. The CDR3 loop reads CSAPTGDGEKLFF. CDR3 in DNA: TGCAGTGCCCCCACTGGCGACGGTGAAAAACTGTTTTTT.